These T cell receptor beta chains were read from a single sample in a study of T cells expressing NK-cell markers. From its re-call of the 5' RACE reads, TCRdb lists each CDR3 protein once, without DNA. Its clone listing holds about 380,000 distinct CDR3 sequences. Sequencing used blood T cells: a sorted CD56 or NKG2C T cell subset, CD4+ or CD8+ T cells, or bulk PBMC T cells (not recorded which). The receptor set was obtained from a man aged 18-70 years in good health. Both conserved end residues are part of each CDR3. The order of the fields is J gene, V gene, CDR3 protein.

TRBJ2-5	TRBV3-1	CASSLRTRRAQETQYF
TRBJ1-4	TRBV5-1	CASSFGQGSFPTNEKLFF
TRBJ2-7	TRBV4-2	CASSQDLSAYEQYF
TRBJ2-1	TRBV20-1	CSARPPGTSGTNEQFF
TRBJ2-3	TRBV28	CASRNGGAGGDTQYF
TRBJ2-7	TRBV5-1	CASSSYGLAGGNSAYEQYF
TRBJ1-1	TRBV18	CASSPPGRLSNTEAFF
TRBJ2-5	TRBV12-3/TRBV12-4	CASRHSVEETQYF
TRBJ2-5	TRBV20-1	CSAIPSGQQETQYF
TRBJ2-5	TRBV18	CASSQKLAEKETQYF
TRBJ1-4	TRBV28	CASSIRTGRTNEKLFF
TRBJ2-7	TRBV7-9	CASSLGAGDYEQYF
TRBJ2-1	TRBV6-1	CASRRPGLAGSNEQFF
TRBJ1-1	TRBV5-1	CASSFRQIGGRPEAFF
TRBJ1-4	TRBV3-1	CASSDRGRREKLFF
TRBJ1-6	TRBV20-1	CSAQRQGPRSTLHF
TRBJ2-7	TRBV28	CASSTPGTRAYEQYF
TRBJ2-7	TRBV27	CASSSRLSRGQGTYEQYF
TRBJ1-1	TRBV10-3	CAISEGWDTEAFF
TRBJ2-7	TRBV3-1	CASSSASGTYEQYF
TRBJ1-3	TRBV4-1	CASSQPREAGNTIYF
TRBJ2-7	TRBV5-1	CASSMWTGGSDEQYF
TRBJ2-5	TRBV28	CASRRSPTRAETQYF
TRBJ2-6	TRBV12-3/TRBV12-4	CASRQGQTGANVLTF
TRBJ1-4	TRBV7-9	CASSSGTGDFRGEKLFF
TRBJ2-2	TRBV7-2	CASSLGLAGSTGELFF
TRBJ2-6	TRBV6-2/TRBV6-3	CASRPGSSGANVLTF
TRBJ2-6	TRBV7-8	CASSFRQDLSGANVLTF
TRBJ2-7	TRBV6-1	CASRTGQGTSYEQYF
TRBJ2-3	TRBV28	CASSLSGDREGTDTQYF
TRBJ2-5	TRBV6-5	CASSYGTSGGAWETQYF
TRBJ2-5	TRBV5-1	CASSLVWGGPETQYF
TRBJ1-3	TRBV7-2	CASSLVPESSGNTIYF
TRBJ1-1	TRBV7-8	CASSTAGARTNTEAFF
TRBJ1-5	TRBV2	CASRGTGDSNQPQHF
TRBJ1-4	TRBV10-3	CAISEFEGAGEKLFF
TRBJ1-1	TRBV7-9	CASSRDGVSVAFF
TRBJ2-5	TRBV9	CASSQRTGTGQETQYF